The TCR beta chain under discussion was sequenced for a study of blood T cell repertoires in COVID-19. Looking at the study overall: There were acute and convalescent COVID-19 samples, and they came from the United States, Italy and Spain. PBMCs, B-cell-depleted T cells, or T cells provided the cDNA or gDNA that made up the material.

Assay used: immunoSEQ multiplex PCR; TCRdb lists only in-frame clones, some missing. Seen here are about 210,000 clones, about 86% observed once, and the top ten hold 3.5% to 4%. J was trimmed by 3 bases and V by 5 bases; bases with no gene match: 7. Germline values: CDR1 SEHNR, CDR2 FQNEAQ (reference sequence). The CDR3 has 15 residues. Participants, about 18 to 100 years old, spanned some 23 US areas. Assignment of participants to cohorts was predicated upon participant-reported clinical history. Sequencing was performed on PBMCs or T cells enriched from blood (not recorded which). The receptor was derived from a woman between 35 and 50 years old with acute COVID-19. The chain has TRBV7-9 and TRBJ2-3; 8 bases are a match to TRBD2. The CDR3 region has the DNA TGTGCCAGCAGCCCCAGCGGGAGAAGGACAGATACGCAGTATTTT. Its translation is CASSPSGRRTDTQYF.